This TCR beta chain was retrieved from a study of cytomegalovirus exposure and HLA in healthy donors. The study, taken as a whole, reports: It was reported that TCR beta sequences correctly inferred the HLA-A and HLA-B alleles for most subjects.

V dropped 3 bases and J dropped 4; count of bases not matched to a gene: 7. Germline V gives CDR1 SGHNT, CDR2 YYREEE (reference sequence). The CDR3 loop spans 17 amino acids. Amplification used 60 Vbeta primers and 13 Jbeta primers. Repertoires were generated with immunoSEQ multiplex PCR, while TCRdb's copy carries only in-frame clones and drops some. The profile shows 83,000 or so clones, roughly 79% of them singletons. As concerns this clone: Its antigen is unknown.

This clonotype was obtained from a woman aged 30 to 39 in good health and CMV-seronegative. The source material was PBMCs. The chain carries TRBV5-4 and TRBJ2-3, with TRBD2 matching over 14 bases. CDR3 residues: CASSSGTSGSTADTQYF. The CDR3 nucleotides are TGTGCCAGCAGCTCCGGGACTAGCGGGAGTACGGCAGATACGCAGTATTTT.